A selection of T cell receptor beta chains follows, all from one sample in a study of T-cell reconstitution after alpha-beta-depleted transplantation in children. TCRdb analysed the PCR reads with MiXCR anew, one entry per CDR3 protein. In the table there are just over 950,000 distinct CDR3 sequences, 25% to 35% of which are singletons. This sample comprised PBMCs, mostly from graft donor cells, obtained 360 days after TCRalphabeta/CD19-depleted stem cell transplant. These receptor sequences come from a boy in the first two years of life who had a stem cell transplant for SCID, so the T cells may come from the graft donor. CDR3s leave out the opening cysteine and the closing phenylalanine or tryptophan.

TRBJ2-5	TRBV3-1	ASSQGAGAMKTQY
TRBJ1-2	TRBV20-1	SARGRDRVYGYT
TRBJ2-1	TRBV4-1	ASSQTPSGNEQF
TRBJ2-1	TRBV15	ATSRATGANEQF
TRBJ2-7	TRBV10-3	AISALPGHVYEQY
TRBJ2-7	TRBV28	ASSLPRQEWY
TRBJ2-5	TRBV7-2	ASSLGVTSKETQY
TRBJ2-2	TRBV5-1	ASSPPDTWVTTGELF
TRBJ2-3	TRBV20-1	SARGGDTQY
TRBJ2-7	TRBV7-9	ASSLGHSYYEQY
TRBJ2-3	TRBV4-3	ASSQSGADTSTDTQY
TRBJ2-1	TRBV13	ASSELAGGTHEQF
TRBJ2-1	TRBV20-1	SASGLTSGNLYNEQF
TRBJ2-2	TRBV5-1	ASSFYAPSGGFPGELF
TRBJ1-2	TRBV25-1	ASSDGDRAYYGYT
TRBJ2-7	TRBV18	ASSPLVGNYEQY
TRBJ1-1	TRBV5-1	ASSLLDRGPGTEAF
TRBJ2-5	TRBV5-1	ASKIDLGGETQY
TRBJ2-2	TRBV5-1	ASSVDSIVNTGELF
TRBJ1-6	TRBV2	ASSTHTGGGSPLH
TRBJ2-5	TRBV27	ASTTIRDREETQY
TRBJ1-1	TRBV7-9	ASSPQDGYTEAF
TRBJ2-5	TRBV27	ASSSGLGYQETQY
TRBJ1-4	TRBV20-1	SATPDRGRMDEKLF
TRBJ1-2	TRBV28	ASSRVLAGPNYGYT